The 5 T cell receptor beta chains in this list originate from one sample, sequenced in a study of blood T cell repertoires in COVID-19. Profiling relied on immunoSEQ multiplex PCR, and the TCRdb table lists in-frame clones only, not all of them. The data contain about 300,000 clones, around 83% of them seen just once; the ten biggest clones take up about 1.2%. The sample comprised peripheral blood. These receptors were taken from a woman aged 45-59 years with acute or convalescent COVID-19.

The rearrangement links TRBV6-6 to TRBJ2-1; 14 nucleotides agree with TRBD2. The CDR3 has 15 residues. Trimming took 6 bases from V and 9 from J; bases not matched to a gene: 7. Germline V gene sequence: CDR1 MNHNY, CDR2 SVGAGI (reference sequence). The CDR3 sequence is CASRKTSGGAVEQFF. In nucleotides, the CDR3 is TGTGCCAGCAGAAAGACTAGCGGGGGGGCCGTTGAGCAGTTCTTC.

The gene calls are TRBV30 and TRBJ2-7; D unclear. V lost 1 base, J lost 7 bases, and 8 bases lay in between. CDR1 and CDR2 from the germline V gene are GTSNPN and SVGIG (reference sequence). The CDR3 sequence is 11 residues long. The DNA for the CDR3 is TGTGCCTGGAGTGCGAGTCAAGAGCAGTACTTC. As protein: CAWSASQEQYF.

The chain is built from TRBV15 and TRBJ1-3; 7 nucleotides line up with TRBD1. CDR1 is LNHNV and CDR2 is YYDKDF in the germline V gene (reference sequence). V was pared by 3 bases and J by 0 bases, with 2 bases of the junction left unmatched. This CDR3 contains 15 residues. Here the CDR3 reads CATSRDRLSGNTIYF. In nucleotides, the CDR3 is TGTGCCACCAGCAGGGACAGGCTCTCTGGAAACACCATATATTTT.

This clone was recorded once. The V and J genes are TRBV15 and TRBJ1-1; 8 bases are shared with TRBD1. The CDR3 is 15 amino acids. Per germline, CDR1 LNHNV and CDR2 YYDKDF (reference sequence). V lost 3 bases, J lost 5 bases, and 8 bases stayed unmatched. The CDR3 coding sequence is TGTGCCACCAGCAGGGCGACAGGGGTTCGGACTGAAGCTTTCTTT. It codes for CATSRATGVRTEAFF.

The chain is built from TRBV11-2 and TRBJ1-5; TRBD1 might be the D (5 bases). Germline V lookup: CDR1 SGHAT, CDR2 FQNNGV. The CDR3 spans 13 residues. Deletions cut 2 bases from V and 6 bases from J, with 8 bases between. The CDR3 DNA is TGTGCCAGCAGCTTACAGGGTCGTCAGCCCCAGCATTTT. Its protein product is CASSLQGRQPQHF.